This TCR beta chain was sequenced for a study of blood T cell repertoires in COVID-19. Method: immunoSEQ multiplex PCR; TCRdb's copy keeps in-frame clones and lacks some. The repertoire includes more than 300,000 clones, approximately 90% of them detected once, and 1.2% sits in the top ten. Germline assignment: CDR1 LGHDT and CDR2 YNNKEL (reference sequence). V lost 2 bases and J 1 base, leaving 2 bases between the germline ends. This CDR3 is 12 amino acids long. The receptor was isolated from a woman under 30 who had recovered from COVID-19. This sequence joins TRBV3-1 (or the pseudogene TRBV3-2) and TRBJ1-1; D not resolved. Sequences were obtained from PBMCs or T cells enriched from blood (not recorded which). The CDR3 spells CASSQQNTEAFF. The CDR3 nucleotides are TGTGCCAGCAGCCAACAGAACACTGAAGCTTTCTTT.